Presented here are 9 T cell receptor beta chains from one specimen sequenced in a study of blood T cell repertoires in COVID-19. The method was immunoSEQ multiplex PCR; TCRdb's version includes in-frame clones alone and lacks a portion of them. Seen here are under 45,000 clones, roughly 89% observed once, and the top ten hold under 9%. The sample comprised peripheral blood. Source of these receptors: a man aged 55 to 69 with active COVID-19.

This chain uses TRBV29-1 with TRBJ2-5, with 8 bases lining up with TRBD1. The trim removed 6 bases at V and 2 bases at J, leaving 8 bases unmatched. CDR1 is SQVTM and CDR2 is ANQGSEA in the germline V gene. The CDR3 totals 14 residues. The CDR3 DNA follows: TGCAGCGTCCTACCTGGACAGGGTCAAGAGACCCAGTACTTC. It translates to CSVLPGQGQETQYF.

The genes are TRBV7-6 and TRBJ2-7; 12 bases agree with TRBD1. Germline V lookup: CDR1 SGHVS, CDR2 FNYEAQ. Losses at the gene ends were 6 bases for V and 4 bases for J; bases not matched to a gene: 7. The CDR3 has 15 residues. The CDR3 region is CASSSSGQGAYEQYF. The DNA for the CDR3 is TGTGCCAGCAGTTCCTCGGGACAGGGGGCGTACGAGCAGTACTTC.

The chain has TRBV10-3 and TRBJ2-2; no reliable D call. This CDR3 contains 14 residues. The germline V gene encodes CDR1 ENHRY and CDR2 SYGVKD. The V end lost 2 bases, the J end lost 1 base, and 5 bases lay between the germline ends. This chain's CDR3 is CAISEILNTGELFF. The DNA of the CDR3 is TGTGCCATCAGTGAGATATTGAACACCGGGGAGCTGTTTTTT.

The J gene is TRBJ2-3, the V gene TRBV5-4, with no clear D. Trimming stripped 4 bases from V and 3 bases from J, with 18 bases between. Germline V gene sequence: CDR1 SGHNT, CDR2 YYREEE (reference sequence). The CDR3 runs 16 residues. The CDR3 reads CASSPGSTVITDTQYF. The CDR3 coding sequence is TGTGCCAGCAGCCCGGGTTCCACGGTTATTACAGATACGCAGTATTTT.

The CDR3 DNA follows: TGTGCCAGCAGTGTCGGCCCCCCCAGGGGAGTTGGAGGTACGCAGTATTTT. This encodes CASSVGPPRGVGGTQYF. V gene TRBV2 combines with J gene TRBJ2-3; D is perhaps TRBD1 (6 bases). The germline CDR1 and CDR2 sequences are SNHLY and FYNNEI. The CDR3 contains 17 residues. Trimming shortened V by 4 bases and J by 8 bases, and 25 bases separated the two germline ends.

The chain recombines TRBV6-6 with TRBJ1-6; D is unclear. In germline, CDR1 is MNHNY, CDR2 SVGAGI (reference sequence). V was pared by 2 bases and J by 6 bases, with 8 bases between. The CDR3 extends over 14 amino acids. The CDR3 reads CASSYPESNSPLHF. The CDR3 DNA is TGTGCCAGCAGTTACCCCGAGAGTAATTCACCCCTCCACTTT.

The CDR3 DNA sequence: TGTGCCAGCAGTGAAATGGGACTAGCGGCCACAGATACGCAGTATTTT. Translation gives CASSEMGLAATDTQYF. The genes are TRBV6-1 and TRBJ2-3; 11 bases are shared with TRBD2. CDR3 length equals 16 residues. Germline CDR1 reads MNHNS; CDR2 reads SASEGT. The ends lost 2 bases at V and 2 bases at J; junction bases unmatched: 3.

CDR3 nucleotide sequence: TGTGCCAGCAGTTTCCGCGGACTAGCCACCACAGATACGCAGTATTTT. Translated: CASSFRGLATTDTQYF. The V call is TRBV28, the J call TRBJ2-3, with 8 bases matching TRBD2. CDR1 and CDR2 from the germline V gene are MDHEN and SYDVKM. Trimming at V came to 3 bases and at J to 2 bases, leaving 7 bases not matched to a gene. The CDR3 has 16 residues.

The V call is TRBV7-2, the J call TRBJ2-7; TRBD2 matches 14 bases. Germline assignment: CDR1 SGHTA and CDR2 FQGNSA. The CDR3 has 14 amino acids. The V and J ends lost 8 bases and 5 bases, in that order; junction bases with no gene match: 5. Written as DNA, the CDR3 is TGTGCCAGCCGCCCGGGACTAGCGGGGGACGAGCAGTACTTC. Its translation is CASRPGLAGDEQYF.